This TCR beta chain was recovered during a study of blood T cell repertoires in COVID-19. For the study at large: The study drew acute and convalescent COVID-19 samples from the United States, Italy and Spain. T cells, B-cell-depleted T cells, or PBMCs supplied cDNA or gDNA.

Per the original data handling: For nucleated cells, counts were estimated from reference gene primer amplification. TCRdb's table, derived via immunoSEQ multiplex PCR, lists solely in-frame clones and lacks some. That table gives V, J and clone size, and the DNA gave D and trimming. Of about 160,000 clones in the sample, 80% to 95% are singletons; the top ten hold about 2%. CDR1 is MNHEY and CDR2 is SVGEGT in the germline V gene. The CDR3 spans 18 residues. V lost 5 bases to trimming and J lost 0 bases; unmatched junction nucleotides: 13. While infection was still active, Seattle patients were enrolled and then followed longitudinally.

The gene calls are TRBV6-2 or TRBV6-3 and TRBJ2-7, with 10 nucleotides matching TRBD1. Sequenced: peripheral blood. The source of this sequence is a woman in her fifties or sixties with COVID-19, enrolled during active disease. The CDR3 bases are TGTGCCAGCAGTGTTCCGTTCGCGGGACAGGGGATCTCCTACGAGCAGTACTTC. This gives the protein CASSVPFAGQGISYEQYF.